One sample yielded the 20 T cell receptor beta chains listed below, sequenced in a study of OX40 agonist ivuxolimab in advanced cancers. Measured with immunoSEQ multiplex PCR; TCRdb has only the in-frame clones, and not every one. The sample holds tens of thousands of clones, 84% seen once. The input for sequencing was CD4+ or CD8+ T cells sorted from blood, taken in a trial of the OX40 agonist ivuxolimab. The receptors derive from an adult with an advanced solid tumor such as melanoma, head and neck, liver or kidney cancer.

The rearrangement uses TRBV25-1 and TRBJ1-4; D gene uncertain. CDR1 MGHDK and CDR2 SYGVNS come from the germline V gene. This CDR3 region has 12 residues. V was pared by 1 base and J by 4 bases, with 1 base between. CDR3 in DNA: TGTGCCAGCAGTGAATTTAATGAAAAACTGTTTTTT. This encodes CASSEFNEKLFF.

The rearrangement links TRBV7-9 to TRBJ2-1; D unresolved. In germline, CDR1 is SEHNR, CDR2 FQNEAQ (reference sequence). V was shortened by 3 bases and J by 7 bases, with 4 bases between the two germline ends. The CDR3 covers 11 residues. CDR3 nucleotides: TGTGCCAGCAGCTTGGGGAATGAGCAGTTCTTC. Translating gives CASSLGNEQFF.

The chain has TRBV2 and TRBJ1-1; D is uncertain. This CDR3 contains 12 residues. V was pared by 4 bases and J by 1 base, with 4 bases between. Germline V gene lookup returns CDR1 SNHLY and CDR2 FYNNEI. The CDR3 protein is CASSVKNTEAFF. The CDR3 DNA reads TGTGCCAGCAGTGTCAAGAACACTGAAGCTTTCTTT.

V is TRBV18 and J is TRBJ1-2; weak D call: TRBD1 (5 bases). The length of the CDR3 is 15 residues. CDR1 and CDR2 (germline): KGHSH, LQKENI. Trimming cost V 2 bases and J 0 bases, with 10 bases left between them. The CDR3 nucleotides are TGTGCCAGCTCACCAATAGACAGAGCTAACTATGGCTACACCTTC. Protein product: CASSPIDRANYGYTF.

This sequence joins TRBV11-2 and TRBJ2-7; D is ambiguous. V lost 5 bases and J 6 bases, leaving 8 bases between the germline ends. The CDR3 totals 11 residues. Looked up from germline, CDR1 is SGHAT and CDR2 is FQNNGV. Here the CDR3 DNA reads TGTGCCAGCAGCCGGATGGTCGAGCAGTACTTC. Translating it yields CASSRMVEQYF.

The chain has TRBV7-2 and TRBJ2-5; possible D gene TRBD1, 6 bases. Between the trimmed V and J ends, which lost 4 bases and 1 base, there was a span of 13 bases. The germline gives CDR1 SGHTA, CDR2 FQGNSA. The length of the CDR3 is 15 residues. The CDR3 here is CASSSLQGSQETQYF. CDR3 in DNA: TGTGCCAGCAGCTCCCTCCAGGGGTCCCAAGAGACCCAGTACTTC.

The J gene is TRBJ2-6, the V gene TRBV7-2, with D unclear. V dropped 4 bases and J dropped 2 bases, with 12 bases sitting between them. Germline loops: CDR1 SGHTA, CDR2 FQGNSA. The CDR3 is 16 residues long. CDR3 nucleotides: TGTGCCAGCAGCTCCAGCTGGGGAACTGGGGCCAACGTCCTGACTTTC. Protein sequence: CASSSSWGTGANVLTF.

The V gene is TRBV10-1, the J gene TRBJ1-5; 7 nucleotides agree with TRBD1. There are 14 residues in the CDR3. With 10 bases clipped from V and 4 bases from J, the junction kept 10 bases outside the gene matches. Germline V gives CDR1 WNHNN, CDR2 SYGVQD (reference sequence). The CDR3 spells CAIGIDRANQPQHF. For the CDR3, the DNA is TGCGCCATCGGTATAGACAGGGCAAATCAGCCCCAGCATTTT.

The chain carries TRBV5-1 and TRBJ2-5, with 7 bases aligning to TRBD1. This CDR3 has 15 residues. V trimming: 4 bases; J trimming: 4 bases; junction bases outside the gene matches: 10. Germline-derived CDR1 and CDR2 are SGHRS and YFSETQ. The CDR3 DNA reads as TGCGCCAGCAGCCGACCCGAGGGGGCGGGAGAGACCCAGTACTTC. Protein product: CASSRPEGAGETQYF.

The V call is TRBV11-3, the J call TRBJ2-2, with TRBD1 matching over 7 bases. V gave up 4 bases and J gave up 5 bases; unmatched junction bases: 4. CDR3 length: 14 residues. Germline values: CDR1 SGHNT, CDR2 YENEEA. The chain's CDR3 is CASSSDRATGELFF. In nucleotides, the CDR3 is TGTGCCAGCAGCTCCGACAGGGCGACCGGGGAGCTGTTTTTT.

This rearrangement joins TRBV6-1 to TRBJ2-2; D uncertain. CDR1 MNHNS and CDR2 SASEGT come from the germline V gene. V lost 3 bases and J lost 3, with 5 bases in between. The CDR3 is 13 residues long. The CDR3 nucleotides read TGTGCCAGCAGTGACCAGTACACCGGGGAGCTGTTTTTT. This gives the protein CASSDQYTGELFF.

The CDR3 reads CASSPTGSSTDTQYF. In DNA form, the CDR3 reads TGTGCCAGCAGCCCCACCGGCTCTAGCACAGATACGCAGTATTTT. The V gene is TRBV7-3, the J gene TRBJ2-3, with unresolved D. Per the germline V gene, CDR1 is SGHTA and CDR2 is FQGTGA. V lost 5 bases and J 0 bases, leaving 12 bases between the germline ends. The CDR3 extends over 15 amino acids.

The chain carries TRBV4-1 and TRBJ2-2; no definite D call. This CDR3 comprises 15 residues. Germline V gene lookup returns CDR1 MGHRA and CDR2 YSYEKL. V was shortened by 4 bases and J by 4 bases, with 13 bases between the two germline ends. The CDR3 nucleotides read TGCGCCAGCAGCCCCCAGTTTGGCATCACCGGGGAGCTGTTTTTT. This codes for CASSPQFGITGELFF.

The chain employs TRBV7-9 and TRBJ2-3; D possibly corresponds to TRBD2 (6 bases). Germline V gene lookup returns CDR1 SEHNR and CDR2 FQNEAQ (reference sequence). The CDR3 loop spans 16 amino acids. V lost 5 bases to trimming and J lost 2 bases, with 17 bases between them. The CDR3 spells CASSSRDSWLTDTQYF. In DNA, the CDR3 is TGTGCCAGCAGCAGCCGGGACTCCTGGCTCACAGATACGCAGTATTTT. Based on the CDR3 plus reference TRBV7-9 and TRBJ2-3, the full variable domain is DTGVSQNPRHKITKRGQNVTFRCDPISEHNRLYWYRQTLGQGPEFLTYFQNEAQLEKSRLLSDRFSAERPKGSFSTLEIQRTEQGDSAMYLCASSSRDSWLTDTQYFGPGTRLTVL.

The V gene is TRBV7-3, the J gene TRBJ1-1; the D gene is possibly TRBD1 (5 bases). The ends were cut back, 0 bases at V and 1 base at J, with 12 bases in the middle. This CDR3 has 16 residues. Germline V gene lookup returns CDR1 SGHTA and CDR2 FQGTGA. The CDR3 region is CASSLTSGQGNTEAFF. The CDR3 DNA reads TGTGCCAGCAGCTTAACGTCCGGGCAGGGGAACACTGAAGCTTTCTTT.

This chain uses TRBV2 with TRBJ2-2; D uncertain. V shed 8 bases and J shed 0 bases, with 10 bases lying between them. The germline V gene encodes CDR1 SNHLY and CDR2 FYNNEI. The CDR3 is 14 amino acids. For the CDR3, the DNA is TGTGCCAGCCGATTACAGCCGAACACCGGGGAGCTGTTTTTT. Translation gives CASRLQPNTGELFF.

The chain joins TRBV4-3 to TRBJ2-2, with 12 positions matching TRBD2. CDR1 is LGHNA and CDR2 is YSLEER in the germline V gene. Trimming at V came to 4 bases and at J to 4 bases, leaving 10 bases not matched to a gene. This CDR3 has 18 amino acids. This CDR3 reads CASSPFLPSGGATGELFF. The CDR3, as DNA: TGCGCCAGCAGCCCCTTCCTTCCTAGCGGGGGGGCCACCGGGGAGCTGTTTTTT.

The V call is TRBV7-2, the J call TRBJ1-5; maybe TRBD1 (6 bases). Germline assignment: CDR1 SGHTA and CDR2 FQGNSA. V was cut by 6 bases and J by 7 bases, with 16 bases left in between. The CDR3 is made up of 14 amino acids. CDR3 sequence reads: CASSQRQVDQPQHF. The CDR3 DNA reads TGTGCCAGCAGTCAACGACAGGTCGACCAGCCCCAGCATTTT.

V usage is TRBV12-5 and J usage is TRBJ2-2; 7 bases line up with TRBD2. The CDR3 runs to 16 residues. V was pared by 6 bases and J by 1 base, with 8 bases of the junction left unmatched. Germline V CDR1 and CDR2: LGHNT, FRNRAP. The CDR3 loop reads CASGGRAGMNTGELFF. The CDR3 DNA is TGTGCTAGTGGCGGAAGAGCGGGGATGAACACCGGGGAGCTGTTTTTT.

The chain combines TRBV7-9 with TRBJ1-1, with 9 positions matching TRBD1. This CDR3 spans 15 amino acids. V shed 5 bases and J 1 base; nucleotides not matched to a gene: 5. Looked up from germline, CDR1 is SEHNR and CDR2 is FQNEAQ (reference sequence). This chain's CDR3 is CASSHRTGENTEAFF. CDR3 bases: TGTGCCAGCAGCCATCGGACAGGGGAGAACACTGAAGCTTTCTTT.